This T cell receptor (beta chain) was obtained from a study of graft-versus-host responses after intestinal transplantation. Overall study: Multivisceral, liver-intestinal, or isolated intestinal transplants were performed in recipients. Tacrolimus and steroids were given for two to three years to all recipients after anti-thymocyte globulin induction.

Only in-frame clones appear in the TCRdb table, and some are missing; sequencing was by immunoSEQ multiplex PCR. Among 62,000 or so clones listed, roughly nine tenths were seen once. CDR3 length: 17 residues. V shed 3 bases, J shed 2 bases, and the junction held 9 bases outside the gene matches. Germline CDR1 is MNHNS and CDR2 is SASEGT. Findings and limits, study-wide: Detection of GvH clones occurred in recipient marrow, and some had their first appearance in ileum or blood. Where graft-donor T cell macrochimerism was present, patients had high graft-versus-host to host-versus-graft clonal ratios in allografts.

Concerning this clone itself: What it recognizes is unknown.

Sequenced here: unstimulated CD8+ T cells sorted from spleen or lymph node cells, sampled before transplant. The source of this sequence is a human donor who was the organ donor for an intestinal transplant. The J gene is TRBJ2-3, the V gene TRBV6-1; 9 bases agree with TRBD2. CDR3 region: CASSEFVTSGFTDTQYF. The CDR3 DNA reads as TGTGCCAGCAGTGAGTTTGTGACTAGCGGATTCACAGATACGCAGTATTTT.